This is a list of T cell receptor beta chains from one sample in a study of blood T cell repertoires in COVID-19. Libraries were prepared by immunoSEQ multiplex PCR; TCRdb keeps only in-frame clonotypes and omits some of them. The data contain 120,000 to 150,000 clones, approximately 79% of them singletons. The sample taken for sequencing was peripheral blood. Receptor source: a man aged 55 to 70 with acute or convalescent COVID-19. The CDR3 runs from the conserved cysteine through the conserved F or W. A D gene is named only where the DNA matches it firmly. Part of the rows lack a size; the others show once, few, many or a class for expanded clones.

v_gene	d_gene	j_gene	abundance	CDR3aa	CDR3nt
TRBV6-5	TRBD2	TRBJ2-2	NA	CASRRGGSNTGELFF	TGTGCCAGCAGACGCGGGGGATCGAACACCGGGGAGCTGTTTTTT
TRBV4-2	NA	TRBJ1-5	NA	CASSQEGGNQPQHF	TGTGCCAGCAGCCAAGAGGGGGGGAATCAGCCCCAGCATTTT
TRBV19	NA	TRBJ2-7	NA	CASSGGPEQYF	TGTGCCAGTAGTGGAGGGCCCGAGCAGTACTTC
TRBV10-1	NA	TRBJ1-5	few	CASSESRDSSSNQPQHF	TGCGCCAGCAGTGAGTCGCGAGACAGTTCGAGCAATCAGCCCCAGCATTTT
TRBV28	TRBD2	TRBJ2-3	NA	CASTPEGSGRSYTQYF	TGTGCCAGCACCCCCGAGGGGTCCGGGAGGTCTTATACGCAGTATTTT
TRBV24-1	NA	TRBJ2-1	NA	CATSDSGSHEQFF	TGTGCCACCAGTGATTCGGGGAGCCATGAGCAGTTCTTC
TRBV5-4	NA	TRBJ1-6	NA	CASSLGGDLNSPLHF	TGTGCCAGCAGCTTGGGGGGAGACCTAAATTCACCCCTCCACTTT
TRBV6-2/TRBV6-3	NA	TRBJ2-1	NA	CASSFHNEQFF	TGTGCCAGCAGTTTCCATAATGAGCAGTTCTTC
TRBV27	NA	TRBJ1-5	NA	CASSPPHPEEGNQPQHF	TGTGCCAGCAGCCCACCCCACCCGGAGGAGGGCAATCAGCCCCAGCATTTT
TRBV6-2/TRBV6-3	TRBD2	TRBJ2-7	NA	CASSSPTSGLSYEQYF	TGTGCCAGCAGTTCTCCCACTAGCGGCCTCTCCTACGAGCAGTACTTC
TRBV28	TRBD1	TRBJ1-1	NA	CASSLPGQQSQAFF	TGTGCCAGCAGCCTTCCGGGACAGCAATCCCAAGCTTTCTTT
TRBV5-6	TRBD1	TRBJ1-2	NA	CASRTGTGARYGYTF	TGTGCCAGCAGGACCGGGACAGGGGCACGGTATGGCTACACCTTC
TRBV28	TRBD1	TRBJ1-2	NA	CASRSDRGPYGYTF	TGTGCCAGCAGGTCCGACAGGGGGCCCTATGGCTACACCTTC
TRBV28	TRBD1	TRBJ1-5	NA	CASSWTGTNQPQHF	TGTGCCAGCAGTTGGACAGGAACTAATCAGCCCCAGCATTTT
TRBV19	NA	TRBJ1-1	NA	CASGGWTEAFF	TGTGCCAGTGGGGGGTGGACTGAAGCTTTCTTT
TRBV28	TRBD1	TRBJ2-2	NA	CASSSSLGTGGNTGELFF	TGTGCCAGCAGCTCAAGCCTCGGGACAGGGGGGAACACCGGGGAGCTGTTTTTT
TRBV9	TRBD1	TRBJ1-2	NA	CASSVDYRGIDGYTF	TGTGCCAGCAGCGTAGATTACAGGGGTATAGATGGCTACACCTTC
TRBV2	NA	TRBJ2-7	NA	CASSEGVPYEQYF	TGTGCCAGCAGTGAGGGCGTACCCTACGAGCAGTACTTC
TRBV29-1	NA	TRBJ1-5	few	CSVYFEGDQPQHF	TGCAGCGTTTATTTTGAGGGGGATCAGCCCCAGCATTTT
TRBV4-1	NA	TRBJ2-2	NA	CASSPGHTNTGELFF	TGCGCCAGCAGCCCCGGACACACGAACACCGGGGAGCTGTTTTTT
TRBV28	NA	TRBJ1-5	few	CASSLSDNNQPQHF	TGTGCCAGCAGTTTGTCGGACAACAATCAGCCCCAGCATTTT
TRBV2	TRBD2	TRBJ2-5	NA	CASRLSGSRNKETQYF	TGTGCCAGCAGATTGAGCGGGAGTAGGAATAAGGAGACCCAGTACTTC
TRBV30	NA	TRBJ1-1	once	CASRRFVGFFLTEAFF	TGTGCCTCAAGAAGATTCGTCGGGTTCTTTCTTACTGAAGCTTTCTTT
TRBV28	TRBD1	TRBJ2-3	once	CASRTGSADTQYF	TGTGCCAGCAGGACAGGGAGCGCAGATACGCAGTATTTT
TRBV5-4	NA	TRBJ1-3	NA	CASRSGDSGNTIYF	TGTGCCAGCCGGAGCGGGGACTCTGGAAACACCATATATTTT
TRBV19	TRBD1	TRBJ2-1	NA	CASSPRPGQGSSYNEQFF	TGTGCCAGTAGTCCCCGGCCGGGACAGGGCAGCTCCTACAATGAGCAGTTCTTC
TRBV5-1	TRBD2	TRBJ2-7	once	CASSSGLDSYEQYF	TGCGCCAGCAGCTCGGGACTAGACTCCTACGAGCAGTACTTC
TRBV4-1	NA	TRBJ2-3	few	CASSQEARPRGNTQYF	TGCGCCAGCAGCCAAGAGGCGAGGCCGCGAGGGAATACGCAGTATTTT
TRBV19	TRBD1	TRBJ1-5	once	CASSIFGQGVNQPQHF	TGTGCCAGTAGTATCTTCGGACAGGGGGTCAATCAGCCCCAGCATTTT
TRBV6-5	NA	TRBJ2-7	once	CASTLQEREQYF	TGTGCCAGCACCCTACAAGAGAGGGAGCAGTACTTC
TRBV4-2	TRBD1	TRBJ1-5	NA	CASSQDPRLEGAPQPQHF	TGTGCCAGCAGCCAAGATCCCCGACTCGAGGGGGCTCCTCAGCCCCAGCATTTT
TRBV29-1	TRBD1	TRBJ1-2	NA	CSATGTGGSNYGYTF	TGCAGCGCCACCGGGACAGGCGGCTCTAACTATGGCTACACCTTC
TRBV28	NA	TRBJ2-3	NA	CASMVQGGTDTQYF	TGTGCCAGCATGGTACAGGGCGGCACAGATACGCAGTATTTT